The rows below give T cell receptor beta chains drawn from one sample of a study of regulatory T cells in long-lasting Graves disease. TCRdb redid the calling of the multiplex PCR reads with MiXCR, one entry per CDR3 protein. The repertoire holds hundreds of thousands of distinct CDR3 sequences, with about 16% as singletons. A further study also used this sample, focusing on T cells in Graves' hyperthyroidism and ophthalmopathy.

Sequences were derived from peripheral blood mononuclear cells (PBMCs), sampled at new diagnosis, from a patient treated with antithyroid drugs. The source of these receptors is a woman aged 35-60 years with Graves disease. The CDR3 runs from the conserved cysteine through the conserved F or W. The D gene is left open where the match is weak. Where a row states a size, it is once, few, many or the class of an expanded clone; other rows omit it.

D gene	V gene	J gene	clone size	CDR3 protein	CDR3 DNA
-	TRBV10-2	TRBJ1-5	few	CASTGQRGQPQHF	TGCGCCAGCACTGGACAGCGCGGTCAGCCCCAGCATTTT
TRBD2	TRBV20-1	TRBJ2-1	many	CSAKKRGIDNEQFF	TGCAGTGCTAAGAAGCGGGGGATAGACAATGAGCAGTTCTTC
-	TRBV27	TRBJ1-5	-	CAGSLYPTSSGNQPQHF	TGTGCCGGCAGTTTATATCCTACAAGTTCGGGCAATCAGCCCCAGCATTTT
-	TRBV6-1	TRBJ2-1	-	CASTGPLSDEQFF	TGTGCCAGCACCGGACCCTTGTCCGATGAGCAGTTCTTC
-	TRBV30	TRBJ1-5	many	CAWSVLGWQPQHF	TGTGCCTGGAGTGTACTCGGGTGGCAGCCCCAGCATTTT
-	TRBV6-5	TRBJ1-5	many	CASSYASDQPQHF	TGTGCCAGCAGTTACGCGTCAGATCAGCCCCAGCATTTT
-	TRBV6-2/TRBV6-3	TRBJ2-7	-	CASTSFLLQGDSYEQYF	TGTGCCAGCACGTCGTTCCTTCTCCAGGGCGACTCCTACGAGCAGTACTTC
TRBD2	TRBV20-1	TRBJ2-4	-	CSAINLSRLAGGNIQYF	TGCAGTGCTATAAACCTCTCTCGCCTAGCGGGGGGAAACATTCAGTACTTC
-	TRBV11-2	TRBJ2-7	-	CASSLPVSRSYEQYF	TGTGCCAGCAGCCTCCCGGTCAGCCGCTCCTACGAGCAGTACTTC
-	TRBV6-1	TRBJ2-7	many	CASRPSRAGDGYEQYF	TGTGCCAGCAGACCCTCCCGCGCAGGGGATGGGTACGAGCAGTACTTC